This T cell receptor (beta chain) was obtained from a study of blood T cell repertoires in COVID-19. Participants spanned ages roughly 18 to 95 years and resided in roughly 26 US areas. Authors' data handling: Quantification of nucleated cells was approximated via reference gene primer amplification. Here immunoSEQ multiplex PCR was the method, and the copy in TCRdb shows in-frame clones only, minus some. V, J and clone size derive from that table, while D and trimming were established from the DNA sequence. The top ten hold 2.6% of the sample, which has fewer than 250,000 clones, approximately 90% seen once. This CDR3 region has 16 residues. With 0 bases removed from V and 1 base from J, the gap between germline ends came to 10 bases. Germline lookup yields CDR1 MNHEY and CDR2 SVGAGI.

The source of this sequence is a young woman with acute COVID-19. The sample was PBMCs or T cells enriched from blood (not recorded which). The V gene is TRBV6-5, the J gene TRBJ1-5, with D uncertain. The CDR3 reads CASSYSEGLSNQPQHF. CDR3 DNA: TGTGCCAGCAGTTACTCGGAGGGTTTGAGCAATCAGCCCCAGCATTTT.